Listed below are T cell receptor beta chains from one sample, sequenced in a study of cytomegalovirus exposure and HLA in healthy donors. Assay used: immunoSEQ multiplex PCR; TCRdb lists only in-frame clones, some missing. The sample has approximately 150,000 clones, 80% seen once. Sequencing was performed on PBMCs. These receptors were taken from a man aged 35 to 55 in good health and CMV-seronegative. CDR3s include the opening cysteine and the closing phenylalanine or tryptophan. A D gene is named only where the DNA matches it firmly. Rows give clone size only sometimes, using once, few, many, or a class for an expanded clone.

d_gene: TRBD2
abundance: -
j_gene: TRBJ2-5
v_gene: TRBV7-2
CDR3nt: TGTGCCAGCAGCTTTCGGGAGGGAGGAGAGACCCAGTACTTC
CDR3aa: CASSFREGGETQYF

d_gene: TRBD1
abundance: -
j_gene: TRBJ2-1
v_gene: TRBV5-4
CDR3nt: TGTGCCAGCAGCCTAGGACAGGGGATCAATGAGCAGTTCTTC
CDR3aa: CASSLGQGINEQFF

d_gene: -
abundance: -
j_gene: TRBJ2-7
v_gene: TRBV5-1
CDR3nt: TGCGCCAGCAGCCCCCGTAGGACACGCTACGAGCAGTACTTC
CDR3aa: CASSPRRTRYEQYF

d_gene: TRBD2
abundance: -
j_gene: TRBJ2-1
v_gene: TRBV6-4
CDR3nt: TGTGCCAGCAGTGACAGCGGGGGGTACAATGAGCAGTTCTTC
CDR3aa: CASSDSGGYNEQFF

d_gene: -
abundance: -
j_gene: TRBJ1-2
v_gene: TRBV7-2
CDR3nt: TGTGCCAGCAGCTTAGACAAGGGGCGTATTGGCTACACCTTC
CDR3aa: CASSLDKGRIGYTF

d_gene: -
abundance: once
j_gene: TRBJ2-7
v_gene: TRBV27
CDR3nt: TGTGCCAGCAGTTCGGAGACCGTAATGTCCCCCTACGAGCAGTACTTC
CDR3aa: CASSSETVMSPYEQYF

d_gene: TRBD2
abundance: -
j_gene: TRBJ2-1
v_gene: TRBV5-1
CDR3nt: TGCGCCAGCAGCTTGGCGGTGCGGGGGGTCGGTAATGAGCAGTTCTTC
CDR3aa: CASSLAVRGVGNEQFF

d_gene: TRBD2
abundance: few
j_gene: TRBJ2-3
v_gene: TRBV2
CDR3nt: TGTGCCAGCAGTCTAGCGGGCCGCACAGATACGCAGTATTTT
CDR3aa: CASSLAGRTDTQYF

d_gene: -
abundance: -
j_gene: TRBJ1-5
v_gene: TRBV19
CDR3nt: TGTGCCAGTAGTATGAGTCTTAGCAATCAGCCCCAGCATTTT
CDR3aa: CASSMSLSNQPQHF

d_gene: -
abundance: -
j_gene: TRBJ1-2
v_gene: TRBV6-1
CDR3nt: TGTGCCAGCAGTGAAGTCAGAAGGGGCTATGGCTACACCTTC
CDR3aa: CASSEVRRGYGYTF

d_gene: TRBD2
abundance: once
j_gene: TRBJ2-3
v_gene: TRBV27
CDR3nt: TGTGCCAGCAGTTTAGCGGGGGGGAATACGCAGTATTTT
CDR3aa: CASSLAGGNTQYF

d_gene: -
abundance: -
j_gene: TRBJ1-2
v_gene: TRBV5-1
CDR3nt: TGCGCCAGCAGCCAGGGAGGGTCTAACTATGGCTACACCTTC
CDR3aa: CASSQGGSNYGYTF

d_gene: -
abundance: -
j_gene: TRBJ2-6
v_gene: TRBV5-4
CDR3nt: TGTGCCAGCGCCGGAGGGGTGGGGGCCAACGTCCTGACTTTC
CDR3aa: CASAGGVGANVLTF

d_gene: -
abundance: -
j_gene: TRBJ2-7
v_gene: TRBV6-1
CDR3nt: TGTGCCAGCCAAGAAGGGGACTCGAGCTCCTACGAGCAGTACTTC
CDR3aa: CASQEGDSSSYEQYF

d_gene: -
abundance: -
j_gene: TRBJ1-1
v_gene: TRBV5-1
CDR3nt: TGCGCCAGCAGGTTGACAGGCAACACTGAAGCTTTCTTT
CDR3aa: CASRLTGNTEAFF

d_gene: TRBD1
abundance: few
j_gene: TRBJ1-1
v_gene: TRBV5-4
CDR3nt: TGTGCCAGCAGCTTGGTTAAGGGGGCATGGACTGAAGCTTTCTTT
CDR3aa: CASSLVKGAWTEAFF

d_gene: TRBD1
abundance: -
j_gene: TRBJ2-2
v_gene: TRBV2
CDR3nt: TGTGCCATAGCCTTACGGGACAGGAACACCGGGGAGCTGTTTTTT
CDR3aa: CAIALRDRNTGELFF

d_gene: -
abundance: -
j_gene: TRBJ1-3
v_gene: TRBV5-4
CDR3nt: TGTGCCAGCAGTCCAGAGGCGGCGGGAAACACCATATATTTT
CDR3aa: CASSPEAAGNTIYF

d_gene: -
abundance: -
j_gene: TRBJ1-5
v_gene: TRBV19
CDR3nt: TGTGCCAGTACCCCAGGGGCAGGTCTTATCAATCAGCCCCAGCATTTT
CDR3aa: CASTPGAGLINQPQHF

d_gene: TRBD1
abundance: -
j_gene: TRBJ2-4
v_gene: TRBV19
CDR3nt: TGTGCCAGTAGAGCCGCCGACAGGGACGGGTACATTCAGTACTTC
CDR3aa: CASRAADRDGYIQYF

d_gene: -
abundance: -
j_gene: TRBJ1-5
v_gene: TRBV5-1
CDR3nt: TGCGCCAGCAGCTTTGACGGCTCGGGGGGGCCCCAGCATTTT
CDR3aa: CASSFDGSGGPQHF

d_gene: TRBD1
abundance: -
j_gene: TRBJ2-7
v_gene: TRBV19
CDR3nt: TGTGCCAGTAGTACGGACAGGGGGTACGAGCAGTGCTTC
CDR3aa: CASSTDRGYEQCF

d_gene: -
abundance: -
j_gene: TRBJ1-1
v_gene: TRBV19
CDR3nt: TGTGCCAGTACCACGGGAGTGAACACTGAAGCTTTCTTT
CDR3aa: CASTTGVNTEAFF

d_gene: TRBD2
abundance: -
j_gene: TRBJ2-1
v_gene: TRBV29-1
CDR3nt: TGCAGCGTTGGTCTAGCGGGGGGGCGGGGGAATGAGCAGTTCTTC
CDR3aa: CSVGLAGGRGNEQFF

d_gene: -
abundance: -
j_gene: TRBJ1-1
v_gene: TRBV6-1
CDR3nt: TGTGCCAGCAGTGAAGCATCGGACTTCACCTTAGGCACTGAAGCTTTCTTT
CDR3aa: CASSEASDFTLGTEAFF

d_gene: TRBD2
abundance: -
j_gene: TRBJ2-2
v_gene: TRBV6-1
CDR3nt: TGTGCCAGCAGTGAACTAGCGGGGAGGACCGGGGAGCTGTTTTTT
CDR3aa: CASSELAGRTGELFF

d_gene: TRBD2
abundance: -
j_gene: TRBJ2-1
v_gene: TRBV9
CDR3nt: TGTGCCAGCAGCGTAGAGCCTAGCGGGGTCTCCTACAATGAGCAGTTCTTC
CDR3aa: CASSVEPSGVSYNEQFF

d_gene: TRBD1
abundance: -
j_gene: TRBJ1-1
v_gene: TRBV25-1
CDR3nt: TGTGCCAGCATATTACAGGGGAATACTGAAGCTTTCTTT
CDR3aa: CASILQGNTEAFF

d_gene: -
abundance: -
j_gene: TRBJ1-2
v_gene: TRBV20-1
CDR3nt: TGCAGTGTTCCGGGTGGCTACACCTTC
CDR3aa: CSVPGGYTF

d_gene: TRBD1
abundance: -
j_gene: TRBJ1-5
v_gene: TRBV28
CDR3nt: TGTGCCAGCAGTGCCACCGGGACAGGGGGAGGCAATCAGCCCCAGCATTTT
CDR3aa: CASSATGTGGGNQPQHF

d_gene: TRBD1
abundance: once
j_gene: TRBJ1-5
v_gene: TRBV7-8
CDR3nt: TGTGCCAGCAGCATAAGGACAGGGGGCAGCCAGCCCCAGCATTTT
CDR3aa: CASSIRTGGSQPQHF

d_gene: TRBD2
abundance: -
j_gene: TRBJ2-1
v_gene: TRBV30
CDR3nt: TGTGCCTGGACTGCGGGGGGGCAAAGGAATGAGCAGTTCTTC
CDR3aa: CAWTAGGQRNEQFF

d_gene: -
abundance: -
j_gene: TRBJ2-5
v_gene: TRBV14
CDR3nt: TGTGCCAGCAGCCGCCAGGGGTACGAGACCCAGTACTTC
CDR3aa: CASSRQGYETQYF

d_gene: -
abundance: -
j_gene: TRBJ2-6
v_gene: TRBV9
CDR3nt: TGTGCCAGCAGCACCCAACCAGAGGTTTCTGGGGCCAACGTCCTGACTTTC
CDR3aa: CASSTQPEVSGANVLTF

d_gene: TRBD1
abundance: -
j_gene: TRBJ2-2
v_gene: TRBV7-7
CDR3nt: TGTGCTAGCAGCTTAGACAGGGGCGGGGAGCTGTTTTTT
CDR3aa: CASSLDRGGELFF

d_gene: TRBD1
abundance: -
j_gene: TRBJ1-3
v_gene: TRBV10-1
CDR3nt: TGCGCCAGCAGTGAGAGCGGTGAGGGGGCGCGAGGAAACACCATATATTTT
CDR3aa: CASSESGEGARGNTIYF

d_gene: TRBD1
abundance: -
j_gene: TRBJ2-7
v_gene: TRBV6-5
CDR3nt: TGTGCCAGCAGACGGGACAGCTCGTCCCTCTACGAGCAGTACTTC
CDR3aa: CASRRDSSSLYEQYF

d_gene: -
abundance: -
j_gene: TRBJ1-4
v_gene: TRBV6-5
CDR3nt: TGTGCCAGCAGTTACTCTGGCAGGGCTAATGAAAAACTGTTTTTT
CDR3aa: CASSYSGRANEKLFF

d_gene: -
abundance: -
j_gene: TRBJ1-1
v_gene: TRBV5-1
CDR3nt: TGCGCCAGCAGGCCGGTGGCAGGGGTAAACACTGAAGCTTTCTTT
CDR3aa: CASRPVAGVNTEAFF

d_gene: TRBD1
abundance: -
j_gene: TRBJ2-7
v_gene: TRBV15
CDR3nt: TGTGCCACCAGCAGGCCTGGACAGGCTGATTACGAGCAGTACTTC
CDR3aa: CATSRPGQADYEQYF

d_gene: TRBD1
abundance: -
j_gene: TRBJ2-1
v_gene: TRBV5-4
CDR3nt: TGTGCCAGCAGCCCCAGGACAGGGGGATACAATGAGCAGTTCTTC
CDR3aa: CASSPRTGGYNEQFF

d_gene: -
abundance: -
j_gene: TRBJ1-4
v_gene: TRBV7-2
CDR3nt: TGTGCCAGCAGCTCAAACAGGGTACGAGATGAAAAACTGTTTTTT
CDR3aa: CASSSNRVRDEKLFF

d_gene: TRBD1
abundance: -
j_gene: TRBJ2-5
v_gene: TRBV7-9
CDR3nt: TGTGCCAGCAGCTTAGCGGTAGACAGGGGGGGAGAGACCCAGTACTTC
CDR3aa: CASSLAVDRGGETQYF

d_gene: TRBD1
abundance: -
j_gene: TRBJ2-6
v_gene: TRBV4-1
CDR3nt: TGCGCCAGCAGCCAAGAGGGGCAGGGGGCTGAAGGGGCCAACGTCCTGACTTTC
CDR3aa: CASSQEGQGAEGANVLTF

d_gene: -
abundance: -
j_gene: TRBJ2-7
v_gene: TRBV27
CDR3nt: TGTGCCAGCAGTACCAGGGGGGCGTTTTACGAGCAGTACTTC
CDR3aa: CASSTRGAFYEQYF

d_gene: -
abundance: -
j_gene: TRBJ2-7
v_gene: TRBV28
CDR3nt: TGTGCCAGCAGAAATGGACAGTGGCCCTACGAGCAGTACTTC
CDR3aa: CASRNGQWPYEQYF

d_gene: TRBD1
abundance: -
j_gene: TRBJ2-7
v_gene: TRBV30
CDR3nt: TGTGCCTGGAGTGGGGGACAGGGGGTATACGAGCAGTACTTC
CDR3aa: CAWSGGQGVYEQYF

d_gene: -
abundance: -
j_gene: TRBJ2-7
v_gene: TRBV27
CDR3nt: TGTGCCAGCAGTAAAGAGGGGGGGGGTTCCTACGAGCAGTACTTC
CDR3aa: CASSKEGGGSYEQYF

d_gene: -
abundance: -
j_gene: TRBJ2-7
v_gene: TRBV6-1
CDR3nt: TGTGCCAGCCGCGGGACTCTCTACGAGCAGTACTTC
CDR3aa: CASRGTLYEQYF

d_gene: TRBD1
abundance: -
j_gene: TRBJ2-7
v_gene: TRBV19
CDR3nt: TGTGCCAGTAGGGTAAACAGGGGTCGGGACGAGCAGTACTTC
CDR3aa: CASRVNRGRDEQYF

d_gene: -
abundance: -
j_gene: TRBJ1-3
v_gene: TRBV6-5
CDR3nt: TGTGCCAGCAGCCGTGACAGGTTACCTGGAAACACCATATATTTT
CDR3aa: CASSRDRLPGNTIYF

d_gene: TRBD1
abundance: -
j_gene: TRBJ2-7
v_gene: TRBV9
CDR3nt: TGTGCCAGCAGCGTAGGAGGGACAGGGGTTTCCGAGCAGTACTTC
CDR3aa: CASSVGGTGVSEQYF

d_gene: -
abundance: -
j_gene: TRBJ2-3
v_gene: TRBV7-9
CDR3nt: TGTGCCAGCAGCTTAGGAGGACAACCCCTAGATACGCAGTATTTT
CDR3aa: CASSLGGQPLDTQYF

d_gene: TRBD1
abundance: -
j_gene: TRBJ2-7
v_gene: TRBV14
CDR3nt: TGTGCCAGCAGCCAACCGGGACAGGGGAGCTCCTACGAGCAGTACTTC
CDR3aa: CASSQPGQGSSYEQYF

d_gene: -
abundance: few
j_gene: TRBJ1-2
v_gene: TRBV25-1
CDR3nt: TGTGCCAGCAGTCAGCCAGACACGAGAGGCTACACCTTC
CDR3aa: CASSQPDTRGYTF